The clone carrying this TCR beta chain was detected once. What it binds is not known. The entry originates in a study of T cell responses to AZD1222 COVID-19 vaccine. Study background: Some second doses came at about 4 weeks and others at about 12 weeks; these were pooled.

Trimming took 4 bases from V and 3 from J; bases not matched to a gene: 6. Germline V gene data show CDR1 as MGHRA and CDR2 as YSYEKL. This CDR3 is 15 amino acids long. Study-wide results and caveats: Per reports, nearly half of all spike-specific TCRs target regions that are unmutated in variants.

The data were produced by immunoSEQ multiplex PCR, yet TCRdb's version contains in-frame clones alone and is incomplete. This table holds more than 50,000 clones, roughly 90% found once. Source: peripheral blood, taken on day 0 of AZD1222 vaccination. V usage is TRBV4-1 and J usage is TRBJ2-5; 9 bases match TRBD1. This TCR derives from an adult in good health. CDR3 region: CASSRSTGGKETQYF. The CDR3 region has the DNA TGCGCCAGCAGCCGCTCCACAGGGGGCAAAGAGACCCAGTACTTC.